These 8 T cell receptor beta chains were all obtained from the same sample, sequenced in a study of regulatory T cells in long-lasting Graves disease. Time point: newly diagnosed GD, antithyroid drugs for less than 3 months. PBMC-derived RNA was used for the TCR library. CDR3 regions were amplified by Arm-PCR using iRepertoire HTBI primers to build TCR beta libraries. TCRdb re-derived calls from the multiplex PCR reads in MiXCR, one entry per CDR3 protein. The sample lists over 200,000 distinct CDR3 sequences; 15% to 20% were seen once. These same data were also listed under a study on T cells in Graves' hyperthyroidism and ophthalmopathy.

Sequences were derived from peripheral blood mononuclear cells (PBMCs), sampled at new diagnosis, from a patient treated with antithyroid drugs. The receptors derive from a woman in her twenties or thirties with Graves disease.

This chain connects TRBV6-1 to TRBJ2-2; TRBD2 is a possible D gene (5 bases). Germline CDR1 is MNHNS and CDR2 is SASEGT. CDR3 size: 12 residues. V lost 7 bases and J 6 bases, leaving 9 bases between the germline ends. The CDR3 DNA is TGTGCCAGCAAAACTAGTGCCGGGGAGCTGTTTTTT. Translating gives CASKTSAGELFF.

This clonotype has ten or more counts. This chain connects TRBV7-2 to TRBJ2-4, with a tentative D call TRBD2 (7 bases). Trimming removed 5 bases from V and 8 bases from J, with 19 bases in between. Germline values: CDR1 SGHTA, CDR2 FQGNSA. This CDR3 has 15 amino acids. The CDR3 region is CASSPGGQGLDIQYF. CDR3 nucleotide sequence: TGTGCCAGCAGCCCCGGGGGGCAGGGGTTGGACATTCAGTACTTC.

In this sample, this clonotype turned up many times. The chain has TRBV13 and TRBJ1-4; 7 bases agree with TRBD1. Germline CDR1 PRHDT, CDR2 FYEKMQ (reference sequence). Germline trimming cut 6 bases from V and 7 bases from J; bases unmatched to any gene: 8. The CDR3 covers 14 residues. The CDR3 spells CASSHRGLGEKLFF. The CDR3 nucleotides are TGTGCCAGCAGTCACAGGGGTTTGGGTGAAAAACTGTTTTTT.

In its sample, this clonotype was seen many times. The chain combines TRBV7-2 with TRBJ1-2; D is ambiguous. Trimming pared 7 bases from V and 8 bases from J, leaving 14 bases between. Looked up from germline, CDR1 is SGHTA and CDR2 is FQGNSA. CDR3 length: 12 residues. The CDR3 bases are TGTGCCAGCAACAGACACGAAGAGGGCTACACCTTC. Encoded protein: CASNRHEEGYTF. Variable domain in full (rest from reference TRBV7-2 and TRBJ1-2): GAGVSQSPSNKVTEKGKDVELRCDPISGHTALYWYRQSLGQGLEFLIYFQGNSAPDKSGLPSDRFSAERTGGSVSTLTIQRTQQEDSAVYLCASNRHEEGYTFGSGTRLTVV.

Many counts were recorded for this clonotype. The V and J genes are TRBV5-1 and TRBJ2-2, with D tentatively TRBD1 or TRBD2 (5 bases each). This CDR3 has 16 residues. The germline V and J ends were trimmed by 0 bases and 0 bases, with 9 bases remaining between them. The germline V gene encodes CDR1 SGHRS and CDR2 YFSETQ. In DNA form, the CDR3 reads TGCGCCAGCAGCTTGGCGGGACCATCGAACACCGGGGAGCTGTTTTTT. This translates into CASSLAGPSNTGELFF.

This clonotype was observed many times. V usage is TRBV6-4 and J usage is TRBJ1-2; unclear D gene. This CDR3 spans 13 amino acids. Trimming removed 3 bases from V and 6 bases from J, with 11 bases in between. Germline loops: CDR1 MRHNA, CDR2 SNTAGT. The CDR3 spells CASSESLGDGYTF. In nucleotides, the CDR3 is TGTGCCAGCAGTGAGTCACTCGGGGATGGCTACACCTTC.

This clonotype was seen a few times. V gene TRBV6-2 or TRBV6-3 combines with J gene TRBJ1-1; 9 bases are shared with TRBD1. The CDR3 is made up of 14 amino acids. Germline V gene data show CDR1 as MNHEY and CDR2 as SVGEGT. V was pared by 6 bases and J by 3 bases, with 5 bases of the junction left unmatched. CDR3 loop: CASRDRGGYTEAFF. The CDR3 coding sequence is TGTGCCAGCAGGGACAGGGGAGGATACACTGAAGCTTTCTTT.

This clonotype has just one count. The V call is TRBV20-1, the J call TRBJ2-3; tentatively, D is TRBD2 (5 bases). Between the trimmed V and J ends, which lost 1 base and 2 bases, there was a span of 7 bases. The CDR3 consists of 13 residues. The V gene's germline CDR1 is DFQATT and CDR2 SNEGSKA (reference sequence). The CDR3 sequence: CSARAGNTDTQYF. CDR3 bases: TGCAGTGCTAGAGCCGGGAACACAGATACGCAGTATTTT.